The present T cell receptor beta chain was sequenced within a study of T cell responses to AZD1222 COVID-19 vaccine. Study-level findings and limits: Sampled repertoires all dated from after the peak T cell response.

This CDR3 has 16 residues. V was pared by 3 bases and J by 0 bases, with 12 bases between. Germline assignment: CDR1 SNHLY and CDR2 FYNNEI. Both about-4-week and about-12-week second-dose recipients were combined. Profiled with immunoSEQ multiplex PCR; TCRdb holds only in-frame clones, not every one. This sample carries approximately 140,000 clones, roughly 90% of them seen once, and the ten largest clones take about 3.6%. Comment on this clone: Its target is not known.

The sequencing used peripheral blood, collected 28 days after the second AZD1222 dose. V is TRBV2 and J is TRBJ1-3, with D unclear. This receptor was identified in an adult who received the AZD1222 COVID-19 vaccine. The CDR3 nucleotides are TGTGCCAGCAGTGACAGACCGCCATCCTCTGGAAACACCATATATTTT. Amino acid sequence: CASSDRPPSSGNTIYF.